Listed below are T cell receptor beta chains from one sample, sequenced in a study of T cell repertoires in urothelial bladder cancer. TCRdb's copy holds only in-frame clones and misses some; the assay was immunoSEQ multiplex PCR. The sample has about 14,000 clones; around three fifths are singletons. Material: tumor-infiltrating cells from bladder cancer. These receptors originate from a human donor with urothelial carcinoma. Both conserved end residues are part of each CDR3. A D gene is named only where the DNA matches it firmly. The size field is filled for only some rows; it gives once, few, many or a size class.

TRBJ1-6,TRBD1,few,TRBV6-5,CASSPGQGDSPLHF,TGTGCCAGCAGCCCGGGACAGGGAGATTCACCCCTCCACTTT
TRBJ1-2,.,few,TRBV2,CASSGRSYGYTF,TGTGCCAGCAGTGGTCGCAGCTATGGCTACACCTTC
TRBJ1-5,TRBD1,.,TRBV5-3,CARSLGTGDIGNQPQHF,TGTGCCAGAAGCTTGGGGACAGGAGATATAGGCAATCAGCCCCAGCATTTT
TRBJ2-1,.,.,TRBV7-2,CASSLVWGEGSVSYNEQFF,TGTGCCAGCAGCTTAGTTTGGGGGGAAGGGTCGGTTTCCTACAATGAGCAGTTCTTC
TRBJ2-3,.,few,TRBV4-2,CASSHPPTDTQYF,TGTGCCAGCAGCCATCCCCCCACAGATACGCAGTATTTT
TRBJ2-3,TRBD1,.,TRBV7-3,CASSVTGSADTQYF,TGTGCCAGCAGCGTGACAGGGTCGGCAGATACGCAGTATTTT
TRBJ1-2,.,.,TRBV6-5,CASSYSTGTGYGYTF,TGTGCCAGCAGTTACTCAACCGGGACGGGGTATGGCTACACCTTC
TRBJ2-2,.,.,TRBV4-3,CASSQVRVDTGELFF,TGCGCCAGCAGCCAAGTCCGAGTTGACACCGGGGAGCTGTTTTTT
TRBJ1-5,.,few,TRBV6-5,CASSYSGASNQPQHF,TGTGCCAGCAGTTACTCAGGGGCGAGCAATCAGCCCCAGCATTTT
TRBJ2-1,TRBD1,few,TRBV27,CASSPFGQVNEQFF,TGTGCCAGCAGTCCTTTCGGACAGGTCAATGAGCAGTTCTTC
TRBJ1-1,.,few,TRBV19,CASSVTGEIEAFF,TGTGCCAGTAGTGTGACCGGGGAAATCGAAGCTTTCTTT
TRBJ2-5,TRBD1,.,TRBV2,CASRGQGMETQYF,TGTGCCAGCAGGGGACAGGGGATGGAGACCCAGTACTTC
TRBJ1-2,.,.,TRBV10-3,CAISATGRGGYTF,TGTGCCATCAGCGCTACAGGGAGAGGCGGCTACACCTTC
TRBJ2-1,.,.,TRBV7-3,CASSLIGDSRNYNEQFF,TGTGCCAGCAGCTTAATCGGAGACAGCAGGAATTACAATGAGCAGTTCTTC
TRBJ1-1,TRBD1,.,TRBV7-2,CASSLVARGHTEAFF,TGTGCCAGCAGCTTAGTCGCCAGGGGGCACACTGAAGCTTTCTTT
TRBJ2-3,.,large,TRBV6-4,CASSAQRADTQYF,TGTGCCAGCAGTGCCCAACGGGCAGATACGCAGTATTTT
TRBJ2-3,TRBD1,.,TRBV2,CASSWGRGSTDTQYF,TGTGCCAGCAGTTGGGGCAGGGGGTCAACGGATACGCAGTATTTT
TRBJ2-2,TRBD1,.,TRBV5-4,CASSLGTGGYGELFF,TGTGCCAGCAGCTTGGGTACAGGGGGGTACGGGGAGCTGTTTTTT
TRBJ2-3,TRBD2,.,TRBV7-3,CASSLTSGEADTQYF,TGTGCCAGCAGCTTAACTAGCGGGGAGGCGGATACGCAGTATTTT
TRBJ1-4,.,.,TRBV6-6,CASSTGNEKLFF,TGTGCCAGCAGCACAGGAAATGAAAAACTGTTTTTT
TRBJ1-1,.,.,TRBV19,CASSTGQLAFPALNTEAFF,TGTGCCAGTAGCACCGGACAGTTAGCTTTCCCAGCCTTGAACACTGAAGCTTTCTTT
TRBJ1-2,.,.,TRBV6-5,CASSFRGGAVYGYTF,TGTGCCAGCAGTTTCAGGGGAGGCGCGGTCTATGGCTACACCTTC
TRBJ1-2,.,medium-sized,TRBV7-9,CASSLGDKGYGYTF,TGTGCCAGCAGCTTAGGGGACAAGGGCTATGGCTACACCTTC
TRBJ2-1,.,few,TRBV5-4,CASSLGGGAYEQFF,TGTGCCAGCAGCTTGGGAGGGGGGGCCTATGAGCAGTTCTTC
TRBJ2-7,.,.,TRBV12-2,CASRLADRVEQYF,TGTGCAAGTCGCTTAGCGGACAGGGTCGAGCAGTACTTC
TRBJ1-1,.,.,TRBV29-1,CSVAYGGLEAFF,TGCAGCGTTGCTTACGGGGGGCTCGAAGCTTTCTTT
TRBJ2-3,.,.,TRBV9,CASSVVGGGPDTQYF,TGTGCCAGCAGCGTAGTAGGGGGGGGCCCAGATACGCAGTATTTT
TRBJ1-4,.,few,TRBV19,CASSPRATNEKLFF,TGTGCCAGTAGTCCCCGGGCAACTAATGAAAAACTGTTTTTT
TRBJ2-5,TRBD1,few,TRBV9,CASSVVPTGGETQYF,TGTGCCAGCAGCGTAGTTCCCACAGGGGGAGAGACCCAGTACTTC
TRBJ1-2,TRBD1,few,TRBV4-3,CASSLGYRGGYGYTF,TGCGCCAGCAGCCTAGGGTACAGGGGGGGCTATGGCTACACCTTC
TRBJ1-4,.,.,TRBV2,CASSEWATGEKLFF,TGTGCCAGCAGTGAATGGGCAACGGGTGAAAAACTGTTTTTT
TRBJ2-1,.,.,TRBV11-2,CASSLYRSAPNNEQFF,TGTGCCAGCAGCTTATATCGTAGCGCCCCAAACAATGAGCAGTTCTTC
TRBJ1-2,TRBD1,.,TRBV10-3,CAISTEGAAYGYTF,TGTGCCATCAGTACCGAGGGGGCCGCATATGGCTACACCTTC
TRBJ1-1,.,.,TRBV27,CASYKGGGRDTEAFF,TGTGCCAGCTATAAGGGGGGGGGCCGCGACACTGAAGCTTTCTTT
TRBJ1-5,TRBD1,.,TRBV19,CASRHGQGEQPQHF,TGTGCCAGTAGGCATGGACAGGGTGAGCAGCCCCAGCATTTT
TRBJ2-5,.,.,TRBV10-3,CAISDRGGQETQYF,TGTGCCATCAGTGATAGGGGGGGTCAAGAGACCCAGTACTTC
TRBJ2-7,.,few,TRBV5-1,CASSPGHLNGWQYF,TGCGCCAGCAGCCCCGGACACCTAAACGGTTGGCAGTACTTC
TRBJ2-3,.,.,TRBV4-2,CASSRVSSTDTQYF,TGTGCCAGCAGCCGGGTGTCTAGCACAGATACGCAGTATTTT
TRBJ2-5,.,.,TRBV5-1,CASSFTQGGETQYF,TGCGCCAGCAGCTTTACACAGGGTGGGGAGACCCAGTACTTC
TRBJ2-5,.,.,TRBV14,CASSQGIVQETQYF,TGTGCCAGCAGCCAAGGAATCGTTCAAGAGACCCAGTACTTC
TRBJ1-2,.,.,TRBV19,CASSITPGSYGYTF,TGTGCCAGTAGTATTACCCCGGGAAGCTATGGCTACACCTTC
TRBJ2-1,TRBD2,.,TRBV9,CASSVDVGGTFNEQFF,TGTGCCAGCAGCGTAGATGTCGGGGGGACTTTCAATGAGCAGTTCTTC
TRBJ1-4,.,.,TRBV29-1,CSVGGADSNEKLFF,TGCAGCGTGGGCGGGGCGGACAGTAATGAAAAACTGTTTTTT
TRBJ1-1,TRBD1,.,TRBV5-1,CASSPRGSGTEAFF,TGCGCCAGCAGCCCCAGGGGGTCGGGCACTGAAGCTTTCTTT
TRBJ2-1,.,.,TRBV5-1,CASSFGGDNEQFF,TGCGCCAGCAGCTTCGGGGGAGACAATGAGCAGTTCTTC
TRBJ1-1,.,.,TRBV19,CASSNDLGGGTEAFF,TGTGCCAGTTCAAATGATCTAGGGGGAGGCACTGAAGCTTTCTTT
TRBJ1-5,.,.,TRBV5-6,CASSFGPRGVGNQPQHF,TGTGCCAGCAGCTTTGGACCAAGGGGAGTCGGCAATCAGCCCCAGCATTTT
TRBJ2-3,.,.,TRBV11-3,CASSLADTQYF,TGTGCCAGCAGCTTGGCAGATACGCAGTATTTT
TRBJ1-1,TRBD1,few,TRBV18,CASSQDRGYEAFF,TGTGCCAGCTCACAGGACAGGGGGTATGAAGCTTTCTTT
TRBJ2-2,.,.,TRBV5-5,CASSLSPRSHTGELFF,TGTGCCAGCAGCTTATCGCCCAGGTCGCACACCGGGGAGCTGTTTTTT
TRBJ2-3,TRBD2,.,TRBV2,CASSRGGATDTQYF,TGTGCCAGCAGTCGGGGGGGTGCCACAGATACGCAGTATTTT
TRBJ2-1,TRBD2,.,TRBV5-1,CASTPVAGSYNEQFF,TGCGCCAGCACGCCTGTAGCGGGCTCCTACAATGAGCAGTTCTTC
TRBJ1-6,.,.,TRBV7-2,CASSRGRGSYNSPLHF,TGTGCCAGCAGCCGAGGCCGGGGTTCCTATAATTCACCCCTCCACTTT
TRBJ2-5,TRBD2,.,TRBV19,CASRGGGARETQYF,TGTGCCAGTAGAGGCGGGGGGGCCCGGGAGACCCAGTACTTC
TRBJ1-1,.,large,TRBV27,CASSSMVNTEAFF,TGTGCCAGCAGTTCCATGGTCAACACTGAAGCTTTCTTT